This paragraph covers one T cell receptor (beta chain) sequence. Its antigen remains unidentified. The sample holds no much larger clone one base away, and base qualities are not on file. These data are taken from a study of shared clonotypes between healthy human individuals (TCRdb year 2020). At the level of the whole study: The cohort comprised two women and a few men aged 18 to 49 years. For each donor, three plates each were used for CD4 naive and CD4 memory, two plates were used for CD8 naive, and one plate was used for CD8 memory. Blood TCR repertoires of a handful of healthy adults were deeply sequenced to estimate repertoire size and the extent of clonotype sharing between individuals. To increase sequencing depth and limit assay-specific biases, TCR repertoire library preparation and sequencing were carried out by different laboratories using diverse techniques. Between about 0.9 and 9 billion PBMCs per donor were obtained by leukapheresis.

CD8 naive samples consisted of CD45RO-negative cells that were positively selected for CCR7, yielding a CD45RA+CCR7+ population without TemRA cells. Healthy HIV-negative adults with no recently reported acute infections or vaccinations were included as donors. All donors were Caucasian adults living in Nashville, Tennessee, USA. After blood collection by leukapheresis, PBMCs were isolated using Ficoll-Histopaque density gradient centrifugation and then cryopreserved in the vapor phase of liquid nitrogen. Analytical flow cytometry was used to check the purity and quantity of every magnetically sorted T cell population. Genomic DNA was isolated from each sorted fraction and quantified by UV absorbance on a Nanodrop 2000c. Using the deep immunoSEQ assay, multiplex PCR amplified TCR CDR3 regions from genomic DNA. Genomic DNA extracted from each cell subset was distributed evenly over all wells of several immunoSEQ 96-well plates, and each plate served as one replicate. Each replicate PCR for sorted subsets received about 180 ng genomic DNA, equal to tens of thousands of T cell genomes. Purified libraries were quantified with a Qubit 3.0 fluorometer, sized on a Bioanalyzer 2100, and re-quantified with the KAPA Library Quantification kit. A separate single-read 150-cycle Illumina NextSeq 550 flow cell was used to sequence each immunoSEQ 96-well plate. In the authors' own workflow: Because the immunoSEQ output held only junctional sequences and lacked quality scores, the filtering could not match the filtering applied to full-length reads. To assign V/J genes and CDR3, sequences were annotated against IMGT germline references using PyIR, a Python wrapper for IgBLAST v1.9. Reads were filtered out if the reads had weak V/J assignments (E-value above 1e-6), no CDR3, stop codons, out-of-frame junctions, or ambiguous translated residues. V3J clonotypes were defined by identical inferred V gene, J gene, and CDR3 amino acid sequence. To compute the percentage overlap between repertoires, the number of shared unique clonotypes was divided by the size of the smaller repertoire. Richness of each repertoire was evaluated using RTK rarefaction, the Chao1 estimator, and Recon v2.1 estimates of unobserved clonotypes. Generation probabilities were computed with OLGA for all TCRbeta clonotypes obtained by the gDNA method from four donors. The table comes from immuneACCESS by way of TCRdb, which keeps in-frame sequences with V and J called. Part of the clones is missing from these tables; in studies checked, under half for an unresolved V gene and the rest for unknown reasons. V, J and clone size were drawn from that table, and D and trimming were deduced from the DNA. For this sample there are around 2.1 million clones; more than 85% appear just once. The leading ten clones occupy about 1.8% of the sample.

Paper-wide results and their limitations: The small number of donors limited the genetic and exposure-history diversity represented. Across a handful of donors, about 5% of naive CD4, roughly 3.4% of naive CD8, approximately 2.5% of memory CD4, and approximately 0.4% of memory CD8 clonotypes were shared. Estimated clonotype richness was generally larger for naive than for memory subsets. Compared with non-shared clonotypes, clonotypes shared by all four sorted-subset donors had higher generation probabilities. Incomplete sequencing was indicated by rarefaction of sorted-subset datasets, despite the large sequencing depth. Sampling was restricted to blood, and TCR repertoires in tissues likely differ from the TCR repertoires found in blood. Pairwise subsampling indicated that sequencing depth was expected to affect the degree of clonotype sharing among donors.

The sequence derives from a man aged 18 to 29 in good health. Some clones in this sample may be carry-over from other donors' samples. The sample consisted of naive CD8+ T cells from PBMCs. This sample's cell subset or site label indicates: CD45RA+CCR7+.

The DNA sequence follows: TGTGCCAGCAGCGTAGTAGCGAGACCACAAGATACGCAGTATTTT. Its protein product is CASSVVARPQDTQYF. Rearrangement joined TRBV9 to TRBJ2-3; matching of 5 bases hints at TRBD2 as the D gene. CDR1 and CDR2 were assigned from the germline V gene as SGDLS and YYNGEE. V and J are truncated by 0 bases and 5 bases respectively, leaving an intervening sequence of 13 bases. There are 15 amino acids in the CDR3, from cysteine to phenylalanine inclusive. The retained sequence is limited to the CDR3, 45 bases, with the frame set at the first base.